This entry features one T cell receptor (beta chain) sequence. These data originate in a study of cytomegalovirus exposure and HLA in healthy donors. Study summary: HLA-typed donors were the source of about 85 million unique TCRs held in an early data release. The Caucasian-associated ancestry cluster contained approximately 81% of the roughly 400 genotyped donors.

PCR used 60 Vbeta primers and 13 Jbeta primers. Measured with immunoSEQ multiplex PCR; TCRdb has only the in-frame clones, and not every one. The profile shows 180,000 or so clones, approximately 80% of them singletons. V lost 4 bases and J lost 1; bases outside the gene matches: 13. Germline lookup yields CDR1 SGHDN and CDR2 FVKESK. The CDR3 consists of 18 residues. The receptor was isolated from a woman aged 45-60 years in good health and CMV-seronegative. Sequenced: PBMCs. This chain connects TRBV14 to TRBJ2-1, with 7 bases identical to TRBD2. The CDR3 sequence is CASSPTGGEGRSYNEQFF. For the CDR3, the DNA is TGTGCCAGCAGCCCAACTGGGGGGGAGGGCCGATCCTACAATGAGCAGTTCTTC.